This entry is about one TCR beta chain. Germline lookup yields CDR1 MNHEY and CDR2 SVGAGI. V shed 3 bases and J 4 bases; nucleotides not matched to a gene: 3. The length of the CDR3 is 15 residues. These data come from a study of blood T cell repertoires in COVID-19. Original methodology: Reference gene primer amplification in the assay estimated nucleated cell counts. Clones were read by immunoSEQ multiplex PCR, and TCRdb kept only the in-frame ones, dropping some. Clone size and V and J calls were adopted from that table, with D and trimming inferred from the DNA. Here the sample spans about 200,000 clones, around 84% being singletons.

The sequence was obtained from a human donor in a cohort sampled during active COVID-19. This rearrangement joins TRBV6-5 to TRBJ2-2, with 9 nucleotides matching TRBD1. Sequencing was performed on peripheral blood. CDR3 loop: CASSYTGGGTGELFF. The CDR3 nucleotides are TGTGCCAGCAGTTATACAGGGGGCGGCACCGGGGAGCTGTTTTTT.